This T cell receptor (beta chain) emerged from a study of T cell repertoires in cytomegalovirus infection. MiXCR, applied by TCRdb to the reads, yields one record per CDR3 protein. The data show fewer than 1,000,000 distinct CDR3 sequences, less than 35% seen once. CDR3 size: 11 residues. Looked up from germline, CDR1 is MNHEY and CDR2 is SVGEGT. This clonotype was seen repeatedly, ten times or more. The antigen remains unidentified. One end of the junction varies from germline; a read error may be responsible. The chain carries TRBV6-2 or TRBV6-3 and TRBJ2-3; unclear D gene. The sequencing here drew on cultured CD8+ T cells from PBMCs, taken from culture after CMV antigen stimulation. The receptor was isolated from a human donor in good health (CMV status not recorded). Some clones in this sample may be carry-over from other donors' samples. This CDR3 is CASSYSDTQYF. The CDR3 DNA is TGTGCCAGCAGCTACTCAGATACGCAGTATTTT.